The next 16 T cell receptor beta chains were all read from a single sample in a study of CD8 T cells in ankylosing spondylitis. TCRdb used MiXCR to reprocess the 5' RACE reads, holding one entry per CDR3 protein. The sample has hundreds of thousands of distinct CDR3 sequences; around 20% are singletons. The sequencing input was blood, either unsorted or a sorted T cell fraction (not recorded which). The source is a male donor with ankylosing spondylitis or in good health (not recorded which).

This clonotype was counted a few times. This rearrangement joins TRBV29-1 to TRBJ2-7; D gene ambiguous. CDR3 length: 11 residues. Germline CDR1 reads SQVTM; CDR2 reads ANQGSEA. Between the trimmed V and J ends, which lost 2 bases and 4 bases, there was a span of 6 bases. Written as DNA, the CDR3 is TGCAGCGTTGAACAGGAATACGAGCAGTACGTC. Its protein is CSVEQEYEQYV.

This rearrangement joins TRBV27 to TRBJ2-3; 12 nucleotides align to TRBD2. The germline V gene has CDR1 MNHEY and CDR2 SMNVEV (reference sequence). The CDR3 is 20 residues long. V dropped 5 bases and J dropped 0; count of bases not matched to a gene: 15. CDR3 DNA sequence: TGTGCCAGCAGTCCTCGATCCGGGACTAGCGGGTTAGCTAGCACAGATACGCAGTATTTT. Amino acid sequence: CASSPRSGTSGLASTDTQYF.

The genes are TRBV20-1 and TRBJ2-1; the D call may be TRBD1 or TRBD2 (5 bases each). Germline V gene lookup returns CDR1 DFQATT and CDR2 SNEGSKA (reference sequence). Trimming cost V 6 bases and J 5 bases, with 17 bases left between them. This CDR3 comprises 14 residues. DNA for the CDR3: TGCAGTGCCGGATACGGGGACCAACACAATGAGCAGTTCTTC. Its protein is CSAGYGDQHNEQFF.

This clonotype was observed many times. The chain recombines TRBV20-1 with TRBJ1-3; the D is unclear. Germline V gene data show CDR1 as DFQATT and CDR2 as SNEGSKA (reference sequence). The CDR3 length is 14 residues. Trimming stripped 6 bases from V and 1 base from J, with 13 bases between. The CDR3 sequence: CSAEMIGSGNTIYF. As DNA, the CDR3 is TGCAGTGCCGAAATGATAGGGTCTGGAAACACCATATATTTT.

This clonotype was counted a few times. The chain combines TRBV5-1 with TRBJ2-4; 9 nucleotides align to TRBD1. Germline V CDR1 and CDR2: SGHRS, YFSETQ. The V gene end was trimmed by 5 bases and the J gene end by 8 bases; junction bases not matched to a gene: 5. There are 13 residues in the CDR3. The CDR3: CASSSGQGYIQYF. In DNA form, the CDR3 reads TGCGCCAGCAGTTCGGGACAGGGATACATTCAGTACTTC.

The chain has TRBV20-1 and TRBJ2-1; D is undetermined. Germline CDR1 is DFQATT and CDR2 is SNEGSKA (reference sequence). The length of the CDR3 is 17 residues. Trimming removed 4 bases at V and 0 bases at J, with 19 bases between. CDR3 nucleotides: TGCAGTGCTACTCTATCCTCAAAGCGCCTCTCCTACAATGAGCAGTTCTTC. Its protein product is CSATLSSKRLSYNEQFF.

The V and J genes are TRBV9 and TRBJ2-5, with 7 bases that match TRBD1. The CDR3 has 14 residues. Unmatched junction bases numbered 6, after V lost 0 bases and J lost 7 bases. Germline V gene sequence: CDR1 SGDLS, CDR2 YYNGEE. The CDR3 spells CASSVEDRWGTQYF. CDR3 nucleotide sequence: TGTGCCAGCAGCGTAGAGGACAGGTGGGGGACCCAGTACTTC.

This rearrangement joins TRBV4-1 to TRBJ2-3; 7 bases match TRBD2. The CDR3 runs 17 residues. CDR1 and CDR2 (germline): MGHRA, YSYEKL. The J segment lost 4 bases and the V segment lost 0 bases, leaving 10 bases of the junction unmatched. CDR3 DNA sequence: TGCGCCAGCAGCCAAGAATGGGGGAGGGCCCTCGCAGATACGCAGTATTTT. Translating it yields CASSQEWGRALADTQYF.

This clonotype was recorded many times. V is TRBV20-1 and J is TRBJ2-1, with 8 nucleotides matching TRBD1. From germline, CDR1 is DFQATT and CDR2 SNEGSKA (reference sequence). The trim removed 2 bases at V and 5 bases at J, leaving 5 bases unmatched. The CDR3 covers 14 residues. The CDR3 nucleotides are TGCAGTGCTAGACAGGGGGCTCAGGACAATGAGCAGTTCTTC. Its translation is CSARQGAQDNEQFF.

This clonotype has only a few counts. The chain has TRBV11-1 and TRBJ2-5, with TRBD1 identical over 9 bases. The CDR3 covers 18 residues. Trimming at V came to 4 bases and at J to 4 bases, leaving 16 bases not matched to a gene. Germline CDR1 reads SGHAT; CDR2 reads FQDESV (reference sequence). The CDR3 is CASSSLPRGQGGGETQYF. In DNA form, the CDR3 reads TGTGCCAGCAGCTCACTCCCCCGGGGACAGGGTGGAGGAGAGACCCAGTACTTC. Full variable domain (outside the CDR3, taken from reference TRBV11-1 and TRBJ2-5): EAEVAQSPRYKITEKSQAVAFWCDPISGHATLYWYRQILGQGPELLVQFQDESVVDDSQLPKDRFSAERLKGVDSTLKIQPAELGDSAMYLCASSSLPRGQGGGETQYFGPGTRLLVL.

The V and J genes are TRBV29-1 and TRBJ2-3; TRBD1 matches at 8 bases. The V and J ends lost 6 bases and 3 bases, in that order; junction bases with no gene match: 8. Germline CDR1 SQVTM, CDR2 ANQGSEA. CDR3 length equals 14 residues. CDR3 coding DNA: TGCAGCGTCTCACAGGGGGGTACGACAGATACGCAGTATTTT. The encoded protein is CSVSQGGTTDTQYF.

In this sample, this clonotype turned up many times. The V and J genes are TRBV3-1 and TRBJ2-7; 7 bases line up with TRBD2. This CDR3 is built from 14 residues. Trimming cost V 4 bases and J 2 bases; bases outside gene matches: 5. Germline values: CDR1 LGHDT, CDR2 YNNKEL (reference sequence). The CDR3 loop is CASSPGRGPYEQYV. DNA for the CDR3: TGTGCCAGCAGCCCTGGGAGGGGACCCTACGAGCAGTACGTC.

A few counts support this clonotype. The chain employs TRBV29-1 and TRBJ2-2; 8 bases are shared with TRBD1. In germline, CDR1 is SQVTM, CDR2 ANQGSEA. CDR3 size: 14 residues. V trimming: 4 bases; J trimming: 3 bases; junction bases outside the gene matches: 4. DNA of the CDR3: TGCAGCGTTGGGACAGGGTGGGACACCGGGGAGCTGTTTTTT. Residues: CSVGTGWDTGELFF.

The chain combines TRBV27 with TRBJ2-7; 9 nucleotides align to TRBD2. The CDR3 length is 15 residues. Germline V gene sequence: CDR1 MNHEY, CDR2 SMNVEV (reference sequence). After removal of 0 bases from V and 3 bases from J, the junction contained 3 bases not matched to a gene. CDR3 loop: CASSLSLAGNYEQYV. The CDR3 DNA is TGTGCCAGCAGTTTATCACTAGCGGGCAACTACGAGCAGTACGTC.

The V and J genes are TRBV12-3 or TRBV12-4 and TRBJ1-5; D call uncertain. The CDR3 length is 15 residues. Deletions cut 3 bases from V and 0 bases from J, with 9 bases between. CDR3 bases: TGTGCCAGCAGTTTCGCCGGAGATAGCAATCAGCCCCAGCATTTT. It specifies CASSFAGDSNQPQHF.

V and J are TRBV29-1 and TRBJ2-3, with 10 bases aligning to TRBD2. This CDR3 is 12 amino acids long. Trimming took 8 bases from V and 4 from J; bases not matched to a gene: 3. The V gene's germline CDR1 is SQVTM and CDR2 ANQGSEA. DNA of the CDR3: TGCAGCATTCTAGCGGGAGCAGATACGCAGTATTTT. Protein product: CSILAGADTQYF.